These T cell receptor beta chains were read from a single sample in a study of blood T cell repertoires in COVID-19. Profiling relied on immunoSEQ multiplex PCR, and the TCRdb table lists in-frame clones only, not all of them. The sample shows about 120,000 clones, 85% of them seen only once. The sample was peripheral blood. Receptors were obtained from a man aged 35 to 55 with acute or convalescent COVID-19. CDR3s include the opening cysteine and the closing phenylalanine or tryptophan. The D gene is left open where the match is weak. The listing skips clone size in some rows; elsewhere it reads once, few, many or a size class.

CDR3 protein: CASSVGGTGYYEQYF
CDR3 DNA: TGTGCCAGCAGCGTGGGTGGGACAGGCTACTACGAGCAGTACTTC
clone size: .
J gene: TRBJ2-7
CDR3 length: 15
D gene: TRBD1
V gene: TRBV9

CDR3 protein: CAISSGHREKLFF
CDR3 DNA: TGTGCCATCAGTTCAGGTCACAGGGAGAAACTGTTTTTT
clone size: .
J gene: TRBJ1-4
CDR3 length: 13
D gene: .
V gene: TRBV10-3

CDR3 protein: CASSLLGGLDYGYTF
CDR3 DNA: TGTGCCAGCAGTCTCCTCGGGGGGCTGGACTATGGCTACACCTTC
clone size: .
J gene: TRBJ1-2
CDR3 length: 15
D gene: .
V gene: TRBV28

CDR3 protein: CASSLAGTQETQYF
CDR3 DNA: TGTGCCAGCTCACTAGCGGGGACCCAAGAGACCCAGTACTTC
clone size: .
J gene: TRBJ2-5
CDR3 length: 14
D gene: TRBD2
V gene: TRBV18

CDR3 protein: CASSDRGTGEAEAFF
CDR3 DNA: TGCGCCAGCAGCGACCGGGGGACAGGGGAAGCCGAAGCTTTCTTT
clone size: .
J gene: TRBJ1-1
CDR3 length: 15
D gene: TRBD1
V gene: TRBV4-1

CDR3 protein: CAIREAGQGYEQYF
CDR3 DNA: TGTGCCATCAGAGAGGCGGGACAGGGCTACGAGCAGTACTTC
clone size: .
J gene: TRBJ2-7
CDR3 length: 14
D gene: TRBD1
V gene: TRBV28

CDR3 protein: CATSARFTIYF
CDR3 DNA: TGTGCCACCAGTGCCCGGTTCACCATATATTTT
clone size: .
J gene: TRBJ1-3
CDR3 length: 11
D gene: .
V gene: TRBV24-1

CDR3 protein: CASTLSLRAAENTEAFF
CDR3 DNA: TGCGCCAGCACCCTATCCCTCAGGGCCGCGGAGAACACTGAAGCTTTCTTT
clone size: .
J gene: TRBJ1-1
CDR3 length: 17
D gene: .
V gene: TRBV5-1

CDR3 protein: CASSLGGRTDTQYF
CDR3 DNA: TGTGCCAGCAGCTTGGGGGGGCGCACAGATACGCAGTATTTT
clone size: .
J gene: TRBJ2-3
CDR3 length: 14
D gene: .
V gene: TRBV5-4

CDR3 protein: CASSLGSANNEQFF
CDR3 DNA: TGTGCCAGCAGCTTAGGCAGCGCGAACAATGAGCAGTTCTTC
clone size: .
J gene: TRBJ2-1
CDR3 length: 14
D gene: .
V gene: TRBV7-9

CDR3 protein: CASSLARAPGEQYF
CDR3 DNA: TGTGCCAGCAGCTTAGCGCGGGCCCCCGGCGAGCAGTACTTC
clone size: few
J gene: TRBJ2-7
CDR3 length: 14
D gene: .
V gene: TRBV7-8

CDR3 protein: CASSLDYQKTQYF
CDR3 DNA: TGTGCCAGCAGCCTAGACTACCAGAAGACCCAGTACTTC
clone size: .
J gene: TRBJ2-5
CDR3 length: 13
D gene: .
V gene: TRBV9

CDR3 protein: CASSLNQEFANTQYF
CDR3 DNA: TGTGCCAGCAGCTTAAACCAGGAATTTGCAAATACGCAGTATTTT
clone size: .
J gene: TRBJ2-3
CDR3 length: 15
D gene: .
V gene: TRBV13

CDR3 protein: CASSLVGLAGSGANVLTF
CDR3 DNA: TGTGCCAGCAGCTTAGTGGGACTAGCGGGGTCTGGGGCCAACGTCCTGACTTTC
clone size: .
J gene: TRBJ2-6
CDR3 length: 18
D gene: TRBD2
V gene: TRBV7-2

CDR3 protein: CASSKGLRVRSYEQYF
CDR3 DNA: TGTGCCAGCAGCAAAGGGTTGAGGGTACGGTCCTACGAGCAGTACTTC
clone size: once
J gene: TRBJ2-7
CDR3 length: 16
D gene: .
V gene: TRBV7-2

CDR3 protein: CASSLGQGASYEQYF
CDR3 DNA: TGTGCCAGTAGTCTCGGACAGGGGGCCTCCTACGAGCAGTACTTC
clone size: few
J gene: TRBJ2-7
CDR3 length: 15
D gene: TRBD1
V gene: TRBV19

CDR3 protein: CASGRPTGGQETQYF
CDR3 DNA: TGTGCCAGCGGGCGACCCACGGGGGGGCAAGAGACCCAGTACTTC
clone size: once
J gene: TRBJ2-5
CDR3 length: 15
D gene: TRBD2
V gene: TRBV6-5

CDR3 protein: CASRRTGYYGYTF
CDR3 DNA: TGCGCCAGCAGGCGGACAGGGTACTATGGCTACACCTTC
clone size: few
J gene: TRBJ1-2
CDR3 length: 13
D gene: TRBD1
V gene: TRBV4-1

CDR3 protein: CASMGTGTQPQHF
CDR3 DNA: TGCGCCAGCATGGGGACAGGGACTCAGCCCCAGCATTTT
clone size: .
J gene: TRBJ1-5
CDR3 length: 13
D gene: TRBD1
V gene: TRBV10-2

CDR3 protein: CASSPQGLADTQYF
CDR3 DNA: TGTGCCAGCTCACCCCAGGGGCTGGCAGATACGCAGTATTTT
clone size: once
J gene: TRBJ2-3
CDR3 length: 14
D gene: .
V gene: TRBV18

CDR3 protein: CAFRTGAGGNTIYF
CDR3 DNA: TGTGCTTTCCGGACAGGGGCGGGGGGAAACACCATATATTTT
clone size: .
J gene: TRBJ1-3
CDR3 length: 14
D gene: TRBD1
V gene: TRBV30

CDR3 protein: CASSFVDSTDTQYF
CDR3 DNA: TGCGCCAGCAGCTTTGTGGACTCCACAGATACGCAGTATTTT
clone size: .
J gene: TRBJ2-3
CDR3 length: 14
D gene: .
V gene: TRBV5-1

CDR3 protein: CSVVAGGNQPQHF
CDR3 DNA: TGCAGCGTTGTCGCAGGGGGCAATCAGCCCCAGCATTTT
clone size: .
J gene: TRBJ1-5
CDR3 length: 13
D gene: .
V gene: TRBV29-1

CDR3 protein: CATSRVSNTGELFF
CDR3 DNA: TGTGCCACCTCCCGGGTTTCCAACACCGGGGAGCTGTTTTTT
clone size: .
J gene: TRBJ2-2
CDR3 length: 14
D gene: .
V gene: TRBV2

CDR3 protein: CASSEGAGQPQHF
CDR3 DNA: TGCGCCAGCAGCGAGGGGGCAGGTCAGCCCCAGCATTTT
clone size: .
J gene: TRBJ1-5
CDR3 length: 13
D gene: TRBD1
V gene: TRBV10-2

CDR3 protein: CASSFWRGSPNNEQFF
CDR3 DNA: TGTGCCAGCAGCTTCTGGCGGGGGAGCCCTAACAATGAGCAGTTCTTC
clone size: .
J gene: TRBJ2-1
CDR3 length: 16
D gene: TRBD2
V gene: TRBV7-6

CDR3 protein: CASSRRLQETQYF
CDR3 DNA: TGCGCCAGCAGTCGTCGGTTACAAGAGACCCAGTACTTC
clone size: .
J gene: TRBJ2-5
CDR3 length: 13
D gene: .
V gene: TRBV5-1

CDR3 protein: CASSPTRGGPGNNEQFF
CDR3 DNA: TGTGCCAGCTCACCGACACGGGGGGGGCCGGGTAACAATGAGCAGTTCTTC
clone size: .
J gene: TRBJ2-1
CDR3 length: 17
D gene: TRBD2
V gene: TRBV18

CDR3 protein: CASSLEWGRPNTEAFF
CDR3 DNA: TGTGCCAGCAGCTTAGAGTGGGGCAGGCCAAACACTGAAGCTTTCTTT
clone size: .
J gene: TRBJ1-1
CDR3 length: 16
D gene: .
V gene: TRBV11-2

CDR3 protein: CASSKPLSSYNEQFF
CDR3 DNA: TGTGCCAGCAGCAAGCCCCTGAGCTCCTACAATGAGCAGTTCTTC
clone size: .
J gene: TRBJ2-1
CDR3 length: 15
D gene: .
V gene: TRBV5-4

CDR3 protein: CASSLFLQSMVETQYF
CDR3 DNA: TGCGCCAGCAGCTTGTTTCTACAGTCAATGGTGGAGACCCAGTACTTC
clone size: .
J gene: TRBJ2-5
CDR3 length: 16
D gene: .
V gene: TRBV5-1

CDR3 protein: CASSPKGTASYEQYF
CDR3 DNA: TGTGCCAGCAGCCCTAAAGGGACAGCGTCCTACGAGCAGTACTTC
clone size: few
J gene: TRBJ2-7
CDR3 length: 15
D gene: TRBD1
V gene: TRBV7-9

CDR3 protein: CASSLGRTAYNEQFF
CDR3 DNA: TGTGCCAGCAGCTTAGGTCGCACGGCCTACAATGAGCAGTTCTTC
clone size: once
J gene: TRBJ2-1
CDR3 length: 15
D gene: .
V gene: TRBV13

CDR3 protein: CASSGVSNEKLFF
CDR3 DNA: TGTGCCAGCAGTGGAGTGTCAAATGAAAAACTGTTTTTT
clone size: .
J gene: TRBJ1-4
CDR3 length: 13
D gene: .
V gene: TRBV2

CDR3 protein: CASSLEGTGQEKLFF
CDR3 DNA: TGTGCCAGCAGCTTGGAGGGGACAGGGCAAGAAAAACTGTTTTTT
clone size: .
J gene: TRBJ1-4
CDR3 length: 15
D gene: TRBD1
V gene: TRBV5-6

CDR3 protein: CASSPEGISGNTIYF
CDR3 DNA: TGTGCCAGCTCACCAGAGGGAATCTCTGGAAACACCATATATTTT
clone size: .
J gene: TRBJ1-3
CDR3 length: 15
D gene: .
V gene: TRBV18

CDR3 protein: CASSRSQGIEKLFF
CDR3 DNA: TGTGCCAGCAGTAGAAGCCAGGGAATCGAAAAACTGTTTTTT
clone size: .
J gene: TRBJ1-4
CDR3 length: 14
D gene: .
V gene: TRBV28

CDR3 protein: CASNLQGGNWNTEAFF
CDR3 DNA: TGTGCCAGCAACTTACAAGGGGGAAACTGGAACACTGAAGCTTTCTTT
clone size: .
J gene: TRBJ1-1
CDR3 length: 16
D gene: .
V gene: TRBV28

CDR3 protein: CASSELGTGAQETQYF
CDR3 DNA: TGTGCCAGCAGTGAACTCGGGACAGGGGCCCAAGAGACCCAGTACTTC
clone size: .
J gene: TRBJ2-5
CDR3 length: 16
D gene: TRBD1
V gene: TRBV2

CDR3 protein: CASSPRGVMNTEAFF
CDR3 DNA: TGTGCCAGCAGCCCCCGGGGAGTAATGAACACTGAAGCTTTCTTT
clone size: once
J gene: TRBJ1-1
CDR3 length: 15
D gene: .
V gene: TRBV11-2

CDR3 protein: CASSQVFPNTEAFF
CDR3 DNA: TGCGCCAGCAGCCAAGTATTCCCGAACACTGAAGCTTTCTTT
clone size: .
J gene: TRBJ1-1
CDR3 length: 14
D gene: .
V gene: TRBV4-1